This T cell receptor (beta chain) derives from a study of blood T cell repertoires in COVID-19. Study-level information: Samples came from the United States, Italy and Spain, spanning acute and convalescent COVID-19.

The germline gives CDR1 LNHDA, CDR2 SQIVND (reference sequence). With 1 base removed from V and 4 bases from J, the gap between germline ends came to 13 bases. The CDR3 sequence is 15 residues long. TCRdb keeps only in-frame clones here, not all; method: immunoSEQ multiplex PCR. The sample records nearly 300,000 clones, approximately 84% being singletons. A Seattle source enrolled patients during active infection and followed them longitudinally. This chain connects TRBV19 to TRBJ1-2, with D possibly TRBD1 on 6 matching bases. The specimen sequenced was peripheral blood. This clonotype was obtained from a human donor with COVID-19, enrolled during active disease. The donor label of this sample is uncertain. CDR3 DNA: TGTGCCAGTAGTATAGCCCCAGGGGAGGGCTATGGCTACACCTTC. This gives the protein CASSIAPGEGYGYTF.